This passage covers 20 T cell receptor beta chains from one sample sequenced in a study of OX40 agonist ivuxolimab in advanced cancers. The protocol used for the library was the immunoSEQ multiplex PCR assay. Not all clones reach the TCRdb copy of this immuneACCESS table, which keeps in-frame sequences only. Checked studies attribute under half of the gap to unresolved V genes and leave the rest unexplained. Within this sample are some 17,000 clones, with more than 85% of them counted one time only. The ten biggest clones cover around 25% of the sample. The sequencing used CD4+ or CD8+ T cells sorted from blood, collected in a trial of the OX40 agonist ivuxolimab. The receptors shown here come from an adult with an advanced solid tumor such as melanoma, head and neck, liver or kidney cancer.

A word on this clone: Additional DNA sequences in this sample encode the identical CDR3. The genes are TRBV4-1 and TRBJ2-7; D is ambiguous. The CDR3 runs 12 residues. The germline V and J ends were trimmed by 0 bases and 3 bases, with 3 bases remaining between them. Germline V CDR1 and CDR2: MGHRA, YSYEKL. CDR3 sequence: CASSQDGYEQYF. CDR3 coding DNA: TGCGCCAGCAGCCAAGATGGCTACGAGCAGTACTTC.

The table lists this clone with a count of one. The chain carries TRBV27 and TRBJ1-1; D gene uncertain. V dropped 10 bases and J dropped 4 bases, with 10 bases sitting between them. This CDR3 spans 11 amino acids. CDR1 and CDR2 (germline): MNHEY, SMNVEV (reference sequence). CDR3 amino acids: CATSSRTEAFF. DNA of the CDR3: TGTGCCACGAGCAGTCGCACTGAAGCTTTCTTT.

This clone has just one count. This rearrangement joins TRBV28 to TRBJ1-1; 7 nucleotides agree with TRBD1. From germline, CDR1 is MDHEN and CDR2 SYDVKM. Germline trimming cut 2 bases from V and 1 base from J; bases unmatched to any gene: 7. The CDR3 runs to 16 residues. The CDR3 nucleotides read TGTGCCAGCAGTTTAGGTCCTCGACAGGGGAACACTGAAGCTTTCTTT. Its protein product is CASSLGPRQGNTEAFF.

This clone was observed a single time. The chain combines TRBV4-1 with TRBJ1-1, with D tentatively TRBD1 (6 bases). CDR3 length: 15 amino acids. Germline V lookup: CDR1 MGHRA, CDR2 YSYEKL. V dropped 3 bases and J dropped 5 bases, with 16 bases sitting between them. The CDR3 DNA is TGCGCCAGCAGCCATAAAGACAGGATAACGACTGAAGCTTTCTTT. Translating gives CASSHKDRITTEAFF.

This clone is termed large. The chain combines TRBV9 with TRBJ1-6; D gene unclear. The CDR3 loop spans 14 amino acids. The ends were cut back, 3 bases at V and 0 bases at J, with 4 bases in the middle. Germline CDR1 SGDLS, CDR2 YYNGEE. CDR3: CASSGSSYNSPLHF. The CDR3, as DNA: TGTGCCAGCAGCGGAAGCTCCTATAATTCACCCCTCCACTTT.

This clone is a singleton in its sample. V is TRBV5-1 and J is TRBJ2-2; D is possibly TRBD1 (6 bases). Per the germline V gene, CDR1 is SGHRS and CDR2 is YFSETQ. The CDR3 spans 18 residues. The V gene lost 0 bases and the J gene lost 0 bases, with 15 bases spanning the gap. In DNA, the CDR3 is TGCGCCAGCAGCTTGGACTTGGACAGACCATCGAACACCGGGGAGCTGTTTTTT. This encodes CASSLDLDRPSNTGELFF.

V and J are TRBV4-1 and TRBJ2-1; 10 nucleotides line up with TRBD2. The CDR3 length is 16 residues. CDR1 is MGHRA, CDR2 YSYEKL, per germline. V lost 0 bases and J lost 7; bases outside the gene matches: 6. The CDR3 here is CASSQETSGAKNEQFF. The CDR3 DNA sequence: TGCGCCAGCAGCCAAGAAACTAGCGGGGCGAAGAATGAGCAGTTCTTC.

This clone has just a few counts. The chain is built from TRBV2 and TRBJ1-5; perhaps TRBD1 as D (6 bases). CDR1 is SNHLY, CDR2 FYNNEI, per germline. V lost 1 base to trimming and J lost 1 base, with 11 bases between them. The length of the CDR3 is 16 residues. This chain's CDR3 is CASSEGGTLSNQPQHF. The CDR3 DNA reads TGTGCCAGCAGTGAAGGGGGGACATTGAGCAATCAGCCCCAGCATTTT.

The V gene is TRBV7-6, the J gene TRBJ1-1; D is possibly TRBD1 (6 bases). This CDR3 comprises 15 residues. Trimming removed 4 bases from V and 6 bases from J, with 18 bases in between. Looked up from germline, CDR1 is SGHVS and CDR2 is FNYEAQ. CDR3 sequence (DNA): TGTGCCAGCAGCTCCTCGATCTCAGGGGTCCCTGAAGCTTTCTTT. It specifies CASSSSISGVPEAFF.

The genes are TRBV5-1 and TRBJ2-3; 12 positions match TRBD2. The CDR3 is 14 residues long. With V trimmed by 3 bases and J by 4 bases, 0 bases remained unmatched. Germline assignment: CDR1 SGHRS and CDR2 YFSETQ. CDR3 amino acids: CASSSSGGADTQYF. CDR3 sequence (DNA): TGCGCCAGCAGCTCTAGCGGGGGGGCAGATACGCAGTATTTT.

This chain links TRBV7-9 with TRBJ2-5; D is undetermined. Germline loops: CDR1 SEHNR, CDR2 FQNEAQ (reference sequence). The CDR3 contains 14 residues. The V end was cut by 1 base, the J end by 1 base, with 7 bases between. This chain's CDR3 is CASSLVTLQETQYF. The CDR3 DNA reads TGTGCCAGCAGCTTAGTTACTCTCCAAGAGACCCAGTACTTC.

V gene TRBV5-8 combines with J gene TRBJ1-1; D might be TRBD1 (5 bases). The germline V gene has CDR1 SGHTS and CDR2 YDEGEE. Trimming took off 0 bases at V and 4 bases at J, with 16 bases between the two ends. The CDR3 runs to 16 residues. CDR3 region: CASSLGGKPLVTEAFF. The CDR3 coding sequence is TGTGCCAGCAGCTTGGGGGGGAAGCCCCTGGTCACTGAAGCTTTCTTT.

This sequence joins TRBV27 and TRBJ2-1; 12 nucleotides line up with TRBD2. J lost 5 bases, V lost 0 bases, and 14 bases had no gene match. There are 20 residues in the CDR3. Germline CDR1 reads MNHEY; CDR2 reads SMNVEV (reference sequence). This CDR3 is CASSLSLHRLAGDLNNEQFF. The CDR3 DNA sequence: TGTGCCAGCAGTTTATCCCTCCACCGACTAGCGGGGGACCTTAACAATGAGCAGTTCTTC.

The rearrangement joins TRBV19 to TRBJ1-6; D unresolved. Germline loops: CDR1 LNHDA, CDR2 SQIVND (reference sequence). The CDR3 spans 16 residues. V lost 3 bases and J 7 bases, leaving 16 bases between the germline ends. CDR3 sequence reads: CASSIWGRSRNSPLHF. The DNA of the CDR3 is TGTGCCAGTAGTATTTGGGGTCGGAGTAGAAATTCACCCCTCCACTTT.

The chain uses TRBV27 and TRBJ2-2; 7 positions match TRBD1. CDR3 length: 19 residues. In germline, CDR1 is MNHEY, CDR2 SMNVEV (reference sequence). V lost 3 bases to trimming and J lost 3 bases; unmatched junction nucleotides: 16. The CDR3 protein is CASSLFSGTDALDTGELFF. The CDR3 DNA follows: TGTGCCAGCAGTTTGTTCTCCGGGACAGACGCTCTCGACACCGGGGAGCTGTTTTTT.

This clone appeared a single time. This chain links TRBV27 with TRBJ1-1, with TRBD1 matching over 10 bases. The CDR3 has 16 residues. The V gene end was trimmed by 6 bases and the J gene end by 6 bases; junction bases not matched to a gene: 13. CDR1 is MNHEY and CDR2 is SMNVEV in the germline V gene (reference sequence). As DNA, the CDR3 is TGTGCCAGCAGCTCTGGGACAGGGGAGTTTTACGCTGAAGCTTTCTTT. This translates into CASSSGTGEFYAEAFF.

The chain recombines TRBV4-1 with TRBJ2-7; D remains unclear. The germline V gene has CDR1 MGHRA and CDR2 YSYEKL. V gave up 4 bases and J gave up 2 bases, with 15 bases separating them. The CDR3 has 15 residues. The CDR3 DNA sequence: TGCGCCAGCAGCCGAGACCTGGGCAGAGCCTACGAGCAGTACTTC. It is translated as CASSRDLGRAYEQYF.

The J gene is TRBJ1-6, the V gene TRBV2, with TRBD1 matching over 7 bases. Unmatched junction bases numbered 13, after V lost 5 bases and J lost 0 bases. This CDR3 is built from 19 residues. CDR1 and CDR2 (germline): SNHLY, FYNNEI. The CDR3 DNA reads TGTGCCAGCAGTATTATAAAGCAGGGGGAGAGCTCCTATAATTCACCCCTCCACTTT. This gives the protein CASSIIKQGESSYNSPLHF.

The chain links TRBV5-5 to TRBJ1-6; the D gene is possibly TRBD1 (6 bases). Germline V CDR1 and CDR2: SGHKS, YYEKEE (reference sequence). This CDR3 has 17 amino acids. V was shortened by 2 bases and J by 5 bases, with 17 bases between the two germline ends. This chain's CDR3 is CASSFIGRGPDNSPLHF. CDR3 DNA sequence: TGTGCCAGCAGCTTCATCGGTCGGGGGCCTGATAATTCACCCCTCCACTTT.

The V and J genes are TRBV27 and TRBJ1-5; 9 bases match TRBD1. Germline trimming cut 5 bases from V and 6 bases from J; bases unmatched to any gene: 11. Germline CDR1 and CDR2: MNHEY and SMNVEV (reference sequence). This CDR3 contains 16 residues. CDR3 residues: CASSAIGTGSLQPQHF. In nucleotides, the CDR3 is TGTGCCAGCAGTGCGATTGGGACAGGGTCTCTTCAGCCCCAGCATTTT.